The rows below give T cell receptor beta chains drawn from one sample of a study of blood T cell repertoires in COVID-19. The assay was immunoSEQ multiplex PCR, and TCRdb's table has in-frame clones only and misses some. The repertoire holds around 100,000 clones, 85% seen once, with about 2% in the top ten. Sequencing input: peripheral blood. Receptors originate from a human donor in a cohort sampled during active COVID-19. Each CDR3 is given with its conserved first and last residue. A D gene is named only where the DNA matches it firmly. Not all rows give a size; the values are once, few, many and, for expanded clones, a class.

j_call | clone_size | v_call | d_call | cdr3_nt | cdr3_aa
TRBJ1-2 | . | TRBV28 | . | TGTGCCAGCAGTTTACACTCGGATGGCTACACCTTC | CASSLHSDGYTF
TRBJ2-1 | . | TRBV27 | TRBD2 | TGTGCCAGCAGTACCGTAGGGACTAGTTTGGAATGGCAGTTCTTC | CASSTVGTSLEWQFF
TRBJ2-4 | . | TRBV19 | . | TGTGCCAGTAGTTACCGGGATAAAGACATTCAGTACTTC | CASSYRDKDIQYF
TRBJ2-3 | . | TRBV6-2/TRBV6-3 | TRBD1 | TGTGCCAGCAGTTACTTAACAGGGGCAGGAGATACGCAGTATTTT | CASSYLTGAGDTQYF
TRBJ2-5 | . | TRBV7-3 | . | TGTGCCAGCAGCGCTAACCTGGCCGACTTCGGGACCCAGTACTTC | CASSANLADFGTQYF
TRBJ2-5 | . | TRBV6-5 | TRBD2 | TGTGCCAGCAGTTACTCCGTAGCGGGAGAGACCCAGTACTTC | CASSYSVAGETQYF
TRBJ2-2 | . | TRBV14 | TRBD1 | TGTGCCAGCAGCCAAATGACAGGGACGAACACCGGGGAGCTGTTTTTT | CASSQMTGTNTGELFF
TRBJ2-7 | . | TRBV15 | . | TGTGCCACCAGCGATAGCCGACGGACTTTCACCTACGAGCAGTACTTC | CATSDSRRTFTYEQYF
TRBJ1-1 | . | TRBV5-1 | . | TGCGCCAGCAGCTTGGGCGGGAACACTGAAGCTTTCTTT | CASSLGGNTEAFF
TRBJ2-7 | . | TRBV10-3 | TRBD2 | TGTGCCATCAGTGGGGGACTAGTGGGTCACGAGCAGTACTTC | CAISGGLVGHEQYF
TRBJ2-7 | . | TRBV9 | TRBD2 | TGTGCCAGCAGCCCCAGCCCCACTAGCGGGGGACCCTACGAGCAGTACTTC | CASSPSPTSGGPYEQYF
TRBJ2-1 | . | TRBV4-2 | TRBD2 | TGTGCCAGCAGCCGTAGCGGGATTGCCTACAATGAGCAGTTCTTC | CASSRSGIAYNEQFF
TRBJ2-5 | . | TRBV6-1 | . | TGTGCCAGCAGTGAATTGCCAGGGGCAGAGACCCAGTACTTC | CASSELPGAETQYF
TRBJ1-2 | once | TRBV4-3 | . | TGCGCCAGCAGGACGACCAGAGGAAGCTATGGCTACACCTTC | CASRTTRGSYGYTF
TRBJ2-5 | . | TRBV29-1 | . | TGCAGCGGAGGACAACAAGAGACCCAGTACTTC | CSGGQQETQYF